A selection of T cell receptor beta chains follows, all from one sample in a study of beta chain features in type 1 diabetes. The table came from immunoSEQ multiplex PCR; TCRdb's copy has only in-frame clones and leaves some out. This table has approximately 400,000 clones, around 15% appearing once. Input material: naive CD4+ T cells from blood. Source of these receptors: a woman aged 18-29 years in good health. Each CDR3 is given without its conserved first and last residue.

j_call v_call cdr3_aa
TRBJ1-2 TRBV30 AWSGWTGNYGYT
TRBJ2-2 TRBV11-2 ASSSISGPNTGELF
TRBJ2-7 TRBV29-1 SVTGLAGGEQY
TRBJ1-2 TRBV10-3 AIAGARNGYT
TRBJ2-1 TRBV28 AIGLARHNEQF
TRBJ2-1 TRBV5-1 ASSLEGGVDYNEQF
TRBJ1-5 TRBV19 ASSILGGQVNQPQH
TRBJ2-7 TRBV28 ASSLGAVSLYYEQY
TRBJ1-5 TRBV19 ASSPDRDNQPQH
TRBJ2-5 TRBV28 ASSSGGSQETQY
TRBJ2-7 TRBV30 AWTGQARNYEQY
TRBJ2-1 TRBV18 ASSPAGIYNEQF
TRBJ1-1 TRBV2 ASSAGDTEAF
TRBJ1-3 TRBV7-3 APGMDSGNTIY
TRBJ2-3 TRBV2 ASSEGLAQREDTQY
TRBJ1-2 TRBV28 ASSHPGASNQGYT
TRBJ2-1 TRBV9 ASSASGSGLSEQF
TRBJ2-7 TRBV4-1 ASSQGTEYEQY
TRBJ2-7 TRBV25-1 ASSVAGQTYYEQY
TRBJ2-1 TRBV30 AWGLTSLHNEQF
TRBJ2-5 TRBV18 ASSTYQETQY
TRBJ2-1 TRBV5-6 ASSFTQGALNEQF
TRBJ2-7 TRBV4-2 ASSQAGTGGTYEQY
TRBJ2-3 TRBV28 ASIPQAPTDTQY
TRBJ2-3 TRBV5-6 ASSLLGLAADTQY
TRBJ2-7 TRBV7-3 ASKVAGVSEQY
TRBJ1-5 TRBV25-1 ASSEVGSNQPQH
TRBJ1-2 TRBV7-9 ASSSTQVNYGYT
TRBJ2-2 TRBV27 ASSSAGRRTGELF
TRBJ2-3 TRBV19 ASRSGLLAGVADTQY
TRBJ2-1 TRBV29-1 STKSGLADNEQF
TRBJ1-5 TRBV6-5 ASSSGQGGNQPQH
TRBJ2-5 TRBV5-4 ASSPRRGLAGGSETQY
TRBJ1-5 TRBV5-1 ASSSGQGNQPQH
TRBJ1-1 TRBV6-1 ASIEGLHTEAF
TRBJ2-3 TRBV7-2 ASSWLADSTDTQY
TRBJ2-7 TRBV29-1 SVVTVSYKQY
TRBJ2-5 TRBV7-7 ASSLGQAQETQY
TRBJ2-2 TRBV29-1 SVLGLARTGELF
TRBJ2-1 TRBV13 ASSYTGRITYNEQF
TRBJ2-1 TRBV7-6 ASSPRTSEVNEQF
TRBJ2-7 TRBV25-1 ASLPPSTGGYEQY
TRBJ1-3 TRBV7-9 ASSLRLEGPSGNTIY
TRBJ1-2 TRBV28 ASSPGLGEYGYT